This T cell receptor (beta chain) stems from a study of T cells in Graves' hyperthyroidism and ophthalmopathy. Turning to the study itself: The authors collected peripheral blood at initial diagnosis, before any treatment. Overall study findings and caveats: In the analysis, a 13 V-J model separated ophthalmopathy from stable hyperthyroidism. Most expanded thyroid clonotypes above 0.001 also appeared in blood.

Together with thyroid ultrasound, orbital computed tomography, serum thyroxine and TRAb, clinical symptoms were used for diagnoses. From RNA transcripts, TCR beta CDR3 regions were amplified. HTBI primers drove first-round RT-PCR of the TCR CDR3. TCRdb reprocessed the multiplex PCR reads with MiXCR, giving one entry per CDR3 protein. Here the sample spans around 300,000 distinct CDR3 sequences, approximately 14% being singletons. This clonotype appeared a few times. Antigen specificity is unknown. The specimen was blood. The TCR originated in a woman aged 25 to 39 with Graves' hyperthyroidism.

The CDR3 region is CASSLARKNTEAFF. The DNA for the CDR3 is TGCGCCAGCAGCTTGGCGCGTAAGAACACTGAAGCTTTCTTT. V and J are TRBV5-1 and TRBJ1-1; D ambiguous. CDR1 is SGHRS and CDR2 is YFSETQ in the germline V gene. This CDR3 has 14 amino acids. The germline V and J ends were trimmed by 0 bases and 1 base, with 7 bases remaining between them.